The source of this T cell receptor beta chain is a study of cytomegalovirus exposure and HLA in healthy donors. Across the whole study: An early data release held 70 million to 90 million unique TCRs from HLA-typed donors. Study results and limitations: Researchers reported from a later analysis that most CMV-associated TCR beta chains appeared HLA-restricted. The authors later found HLA-associated TCR beta chains more clonally expanded than equally common others.

Use of 60 Vbeta and 13 Jbeta primers characterized the PCR. Data came from immunoSEQ multiplex PCR; TCRdb stores just in-frame clones and leaves some out. The profile shows more than 80,000 clones, less than 85% of them singletons. This CDR3 is 15 amino acids long. The junction had 2 bases not matched to a gene; V was cut back by 2 bases and J by 3 bases. CDR1 and CDR2 from the germline V gene are MNHNY and SVGAGI (reference sequence). As for this clone: Its target is unknown.

This receptor was taken from a man aged 55 to 70 in good health and CMV-seronegative. Source material: PBMCs. The chain joins TRBV6-6 to TRBJ1-5; 9 bases match TRBD1. The CDR3 spells CASSYTGGNNQPQHF. DNA for the CDR3: TGTGCCAGCAGTTACACAGGGGGCAACAATCAGCCCCAGCATTTT.